This TCR beta chain was recorded in a study of T cell responses to AZD1222 COVID-19 vaccine. Germline CDR1 LNHDA, CDR2 SQIVND (reference sequence). Trimming at V came to 1 base and at J to 4 bases, leaving 3 bases not matched to a gene. The CDR3 sequence is 15 residues long. In the case of this clone: Its target is unknown.

Samples with a second dose at about 4 or about 12 weeks were pooled together. Method: immunoSEQ multiplex PCR; TCRdb's copy keeps in-frame clones and lacks some. The sample has fewer than 90,000 clones; around 84% are singletons. Points from the study as a whole: Repertoires were obtained solely post-peak T cell response. Most donors were white British, females outnumbered males, and clonal diversity was possibly underestimated.

This receptor was taken from an adult who received the AZD1222 COVID-19 vaccine. V and J are TRBV19 and TRBJ2-3; 9 nucleotides agree with TRBD2. The sample consisted of peripheral blood, taken 28 days after the second AZD1222 dose. The CDR3 protein is CASSIGSGGPDTQYF. CDR3 bases: TGTGCCAGTAGTATAGGTAGCGGGGGCCCAGATACGCAGTATTTT.